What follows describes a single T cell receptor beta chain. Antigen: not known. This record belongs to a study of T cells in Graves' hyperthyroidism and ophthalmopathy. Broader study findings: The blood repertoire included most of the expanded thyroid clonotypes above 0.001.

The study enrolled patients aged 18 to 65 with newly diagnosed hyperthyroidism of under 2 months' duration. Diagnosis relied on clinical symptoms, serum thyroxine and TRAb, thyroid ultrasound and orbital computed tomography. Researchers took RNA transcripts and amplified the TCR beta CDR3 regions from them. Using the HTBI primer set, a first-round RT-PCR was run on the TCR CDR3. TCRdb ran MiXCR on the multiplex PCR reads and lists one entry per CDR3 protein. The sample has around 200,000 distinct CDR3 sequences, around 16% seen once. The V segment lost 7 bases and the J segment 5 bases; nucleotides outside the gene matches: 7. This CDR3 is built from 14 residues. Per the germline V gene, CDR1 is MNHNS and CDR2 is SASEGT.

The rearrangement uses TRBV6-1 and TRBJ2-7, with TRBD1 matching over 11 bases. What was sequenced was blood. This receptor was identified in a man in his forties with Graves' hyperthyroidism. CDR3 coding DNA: TGTGCCAGCACCGTGGACAGGGGGCTCAACGAGCAGTACTTC. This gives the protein CASTVDRGLNEQYF.